The TCR beta chain described here comes from a study of vaccination effects on CD4 cells after COVID-19. For the study at large: Samples were taken post-vaccine, and their median timing was 72 days after the second dose.

The ends were cut back, 5 bases at V and 6 bases at J, with 13 bases in the middle. The CDR3 spans 14 residues. Germline assignment: CDR1 MNHEY and CDR2 SVGAGI. Repertoires were generated with immunoSEQ multiplex PCR, while TCRdb's copy carries only in-frame clones and drops some. The data contain roughly 24,000 clones, about four fifths of them seen just once; the ten biggest clones take up roughly 6%. As to this clone: Its antigen is still unknown.

Study results and caveats: The study found marked clonal contraction of infection- and vaccine-induced clones late after vaccination.

Viral peptide pools were used in the ViraFEST assay to expand antigen-specific CD4+ T cells, and sequencing came afterward. Following culture for approximately ten days, CD4+ T cells were isolated. Each participant was administered two doses of either the BNT162b2 or the mRNA-1273 vaccine. Nucleocapsid antibody tests were negative, and the vaccine recipients had no prior SARS-CoV-2 infection. It was on days 3 and 7 that half the medium was replaced with IL-2 medium. Sequences were derived from CD4+ T cells from PBMCs cultured with SARS-CoV-2 spike peptides, sampled after COVID-19 vaccination. The receptor was isolated from a human donor who received a COVID-19 vaccine. Some clones in this sample may be carry-over from other donors' samples. The chain has TRBV6-5 and TRBJ2-2; weak D call: TRBD1 (6 bases). The CDR3 spells CASSPQGPPGELFF. The CDR3 coding sequence is TGTGCCAGCAGTCCACAGGGACCACCCGGGGAGCTGTTTTTT.